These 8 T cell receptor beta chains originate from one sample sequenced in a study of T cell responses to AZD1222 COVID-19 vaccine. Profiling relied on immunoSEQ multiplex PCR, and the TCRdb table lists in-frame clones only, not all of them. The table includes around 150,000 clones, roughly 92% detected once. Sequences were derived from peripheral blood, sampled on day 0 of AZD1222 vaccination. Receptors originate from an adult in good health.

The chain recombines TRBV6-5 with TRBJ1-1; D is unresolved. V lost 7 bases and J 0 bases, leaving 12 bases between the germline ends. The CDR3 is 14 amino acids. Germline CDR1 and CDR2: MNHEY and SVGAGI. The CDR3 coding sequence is TGTGCCAGCACCTCCCTGAGGGTGAACACTGAAGCTTTCTTT. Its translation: CASTSLRVNTEAFF.

CDR3 sequence reads: CASSIYSGQLNEKLFF. DNA of the CDR3: TGTGCCAGTAGTATATATTCGGGACAACTTAATGAAAAACTGTTTTTT. The chain has TRBV19 and TRBJ1-4, with D possibly being TRBD1 (6 bases). Germline CDR1 and CDR2: LNHDA and SQIVND (reference sequence). The length of the CDR3 is 16 residues. Trimming removed 2 bases from V and 4 bases from J, with 14 bases in between.

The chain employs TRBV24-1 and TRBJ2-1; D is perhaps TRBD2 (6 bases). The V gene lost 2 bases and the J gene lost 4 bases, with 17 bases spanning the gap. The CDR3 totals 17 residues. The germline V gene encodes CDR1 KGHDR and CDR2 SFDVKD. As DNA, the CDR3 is TGTGCCACCAGTGATTCCCCCCCTAGCGTTCTATACAATGAGCAGTTCTTC. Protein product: CATSDSPPSVLYNEQFF.

CDR3 bases: TGTGCCATCAGTGAGTCGGACAGGGACTACGAGCAGTACTTC. Its protein is CAISESDRDYEQYF. V and J are TRBV10-3 and TRBJ2-7; 8 nucleotides line up with TRBD1. Germline CDR1 and CDR2: ENHRY and SYGVKD. Unmatched junction bases numbered 1, after V lost 0 bases and J lost 3 bases. The CDR3 is 14 amino acids.

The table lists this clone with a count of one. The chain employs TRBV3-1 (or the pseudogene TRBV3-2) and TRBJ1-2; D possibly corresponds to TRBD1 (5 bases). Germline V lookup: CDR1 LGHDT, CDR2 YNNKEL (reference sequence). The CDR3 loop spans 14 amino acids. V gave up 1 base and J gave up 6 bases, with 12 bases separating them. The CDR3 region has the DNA TGTGCCAGCAGCCAAGTCACCGCACAGGATGGCTACACCTTC. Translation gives CASSQVTAQDGYTF.

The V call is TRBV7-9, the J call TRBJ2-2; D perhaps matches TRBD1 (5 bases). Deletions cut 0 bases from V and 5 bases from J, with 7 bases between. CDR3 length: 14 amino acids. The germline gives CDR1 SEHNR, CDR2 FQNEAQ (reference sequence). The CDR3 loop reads CASSLATGTGELFF. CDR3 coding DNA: TGTGCCAGCAGCTTAGCAACAGGAACCGGGGAGCTGTTTTTT.

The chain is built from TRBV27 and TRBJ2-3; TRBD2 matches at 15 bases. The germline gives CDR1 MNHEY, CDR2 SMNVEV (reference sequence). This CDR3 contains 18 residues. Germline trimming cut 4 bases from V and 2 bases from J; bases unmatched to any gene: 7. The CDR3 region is CASSWTSGRARNTDTQYF. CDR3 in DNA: TGTGCCAGCAGTTGGACTAGCGGGAGGGCCCGAAACACAGATACGCAGTATTTT.

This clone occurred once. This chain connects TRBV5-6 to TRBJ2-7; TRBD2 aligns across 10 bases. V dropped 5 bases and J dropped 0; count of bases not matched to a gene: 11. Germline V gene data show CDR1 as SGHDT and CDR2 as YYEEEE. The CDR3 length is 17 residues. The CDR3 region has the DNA TGTGCCAGCAGTCACTGGACTAGCGGTCCTAGCTCCTACGAGCAGTACTTC. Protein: CASSHWTSGPSSYEQYF.